This TCR beta chain is drawn from a study of T-cell memory formation after mild COVID-19 (dated by TCRdb to about 2021). In terms of the full investigation: TCR sequence clusters from the two donors were found to be largely donor specific. T-cell clones expanding and contracting after mild COVID-19 in a couple of donors were tracked by longitudinal TCRalpha and TCRbeta repertoire sequencing. Two young, previously healthy adult volunteers, one female and one male, were included in the cohort.

On the study overall, not on this receptor specifically: Some responding clones were found in pre-infection memory, which suggests that pre-existing cross-reactive memory T cells took part in the SARS-CoV-2 response. Contracting CD4+ clones were found mainly in CM and EM memory subsets, while CD8+ clones were enriched in EMRA. Only two mild cases were covered in the study, and larger cohorts including severe cases with pre-infection samples were considered necessary. Clones contracting from day 15 to 85 had balanced CD4/CD8 phenotypes, while a second wave expanding from day 15 to 37 was biased towards CD4+. Whether the second-wave clones peaking on day 37 were SARS-CoV-2 specific was not confirmed.

Ficoll-Paque density gradient centrifugation was used to isolate PBMCs. This clonotype has just a few counts. Its antigen target is currently unknown. No qualities accompany the bases; no much larger clone lies one base away. The sequencer listed for this sample is Illumina NovaSeq 6000. TCRalpha and TCRbeta cDNA libraries were constructed by 5'RACE with constant-segment primers, with sample barcodes and unique molecular identifiers being introduced. Trizol reagent was used to extract RNA from every sample. The libraries were amplified in two PCR steps, and the second step added a second sample barcode and Illumina TruSeq adapters. Sequencing of the libraries was done on an Illumina NovaSeq, producing 2 x 150 bp paired-end reads. In the authors' own workflow: Demultiplexing of reads and collapsing into UMI-guided consensus sequences were performed with migec v1.2.7. Using mixcr v2.1.11, UMI consensuses were aligned to TRA and TRB V and J templates and then assembled into clonotypes. Clonotypes were classified as expanded or contracted when called significant by both edgeR and NoisET, with noise models trained on biological replicates. For edgeR calls, a false discovery rate-adjusted p below 0.01 and a log2 fold-change threshold of 1 were applied. As an exploratory analysis of dynamics, PCA with hierarchical clustering was applied to max-normalized trajectories of the 1000 most abundant clonotypes. The CD4 or CD8 phenotype of responding clones was assigned using the separately sequenced CD4+ and CD8+ repertoires. TCRdb's own reprocessing of the public reads used fastp at Q25 and MiXCR and kept productive beta chains. Rows merge per CDR3 protein into single entries with the most common DNA and genes. TCRdb, rather than the study authors, made the V and J calls. Within this sample are around 300,000 distinct CDR3 sequences, with about 20% of them counted one time only. More than 20% of the sample rests with the top ten.

Trimming removed 5 bases from V and 3 bases from J; the gene matches leave 6 bases unexplained. Via the germline V gene, CDR1 is SGHTA and CDR2 FQGNSA. The CDR3, cysteine through valine, is 15 amino acids long. Of the read, only the CDR3 DNA is kept; its 45 bases are in frame from base 1. The V and J segments used are TRBV7-2 and TRBJ2-7; TRBD1 aligns with 11 central bases. This TCR derives from a man in his late teens or twenties who had mild COVID-19 (a few samples of this study predate the infection). The sample titles of this study are shuffled in the database, so cell type and time point are left out; the donor was told from shared clones. The sequenced sample consisted of PBMCs or a T cell subset sorted from them (not recorded which). CDR3 reads: CASSASGTGGYEQYV. The sequence in DNA is TGTGCCAGCAGCGCCTCCGGGACAGGGGGCTACGAGCAGTACGTC.